These 12 T cell receptor beta chains came from one sample sequenced in a study of shared clonotypes between healthy human individuals. Only in-frame clones appear in the TCRdb table, and some are missing; sequencing was by immunoSEQ multiplex PCR. The table shows some 200,000 clones, with about 93% occurring only once. Sequenced input: naive CD4+ T cells sorted from blood. Regarding subset: CD45RA+ positively selected. These receptors were collected from a woman in her 30s in good health.

This clone was observed once. The rearrangement joins TRBV18 to TRBJ2-7; 10 nucleotides agree with TRBD2. Germline CDR1 is KGHSH and CDR2 is LQKENI. The CDR3 length is 15 residues. Trimming took 3 bases from V and 3 from J; bases not matched to a gene: 5. The CDR3 reads CASSPVSSGSYEQYF. Written as DNA, the CDR3 is TGTGCCAGCTCACCCGTTTCTAGCGGGAGCTACGAGCAGTACTTC.

The chain employs TRBV20-1 and TRBJ2-7; D call uncertain. The CDR3 sequence is 11 residues long. Looked up from germline, CDR1 is DFQATT and CDR2 is SNEGSKA (reference sequence). Trimming removed 6 bases from V and 4 bases from J, with 10 bases in between. The CDR3, as DNA: TGCAGTGCGAAGAGTTGGTACGAGCAGTACTTC. Translating it yields CSAKSWYEQYF.

A single count supports this clone. The V and J genes are TRBV9 and TRBJ2-2, with D perhaps TRBD1 or TRBD2 (5 bases each). CDR3 length: 14 residues. V was pared by 1 base and J by 3 bases, with 7 bases between. The germline CDR1 and CDR2 sequences are SGDLS and YYNGEE. The CDR3 sequence: CASSVLGHTGELFF. The CDR3, as DNA: TGTGCCAGCAGCGTATTGGGACACACCGGGGAGCTGTTTTTT. Together with reference TRBV9 and TRBJ2-2, the CDR3 gives the full variable domain: DSGVTQTPKHLITATGQRVTLRCSPRSGDLSVYWYQQSLDQGLQFLIQYYNGEERAKGNILERFSAQQFPDLHSELNLSSLELGDSALYFCASSVLGHTGELFFGEGSRLTVL.

This clone has a single count. The rearrangement uses TRBV6-1 and TRBJ2-7; TRBD2 might be the D (5 bases). V lost 7 bases and J 2 bases, leaving 15 bases between the germline ends. The CDR3 loop spans 14 amino acids. Germline CDR1 MNHNS, CDR2 SASEGT. CDR3 sequence: CASTASTTTYEQYF. The CDR3 region has the DNA TGTGCCAGCACCGCTTCGACTACCACCTACGAGCAGTACTTC.

The J gene is TRBJ2-5, the V gene TRBV5-1; 12 bases line up with TRBD2. Trimming removed 4 bases from V and 2 bases from J; junction bases left unmatched: 6. CDR3 size: 16 residues. Germline V CDR1 and CDR2: SGHRS, YFSETQ. CDR3 DNA: TGCGCCAGCAGCACTCGGACTAGCGGGGATCAAGAGACCCAGTACTTC. Its translation: CASSTRTSGDQETQYF.

CDR3 DNA sequence: TGCGCCAGCAGTGAACGAGTAGAGACCCAGTACTTC. It translates to CASSERVETQYF. The chain joins TRBV10-2 to TRBJ2-5; D uncertain. The germline V gene encodes CDR1 WSHSY and CDR2 SAAADI. The V and J ends lost 3 bases and 4 bases respectively, with 6 bases between them. This CDR3 region has 12 residues.

The V call is TRBV28, the J call TRBJ1-2; 7 positions agree with TRBD1. The junction had 2 bases not matched to a gene; V was cut back by 1 base and J by 3 bases. Germline V lookup: CDR1 MDHEN, CDR2 SYDVKM. The CDR3 sequence is 14 residues long. CDR3 amino acids: CASSLYDRDYGYTF. CDR3 bases: TGTGCCAGCAGTTTATATGACAGGGACTATGGCTACACCTTC.

The CDR3 loop is CASSRTSGGGTDTQYF. The CDR3, as DNA: TGCGCCAGCAGTCGGACTAGCGGGGGAGGCACAGATACGCAGTATTTT. The rearrangement links TRBV10-2 to TRBJ2-3; 13 nucleotides agree with TRBD2. CDR3 length: 16 residues. V lost 5 bases and J lost 1; bases outside the gene matches: 3. CDR1 is WSHSY and CDR2 is SAAADI in the germline V gene.

The J gene is TRBJ1-5, the V gene TRBV6-6; D may be TRBD1 (6 bases). V was cut by 4 bases and J by 1 base, with 8 bases left in between. Germline CDR1 and CDR2: MNHNY and SVGAGI (reference sequence). The CDR3 sequence is 14 residues long. DNA of the CDR3: TGTGCCAGCAGTTTTCAGGGGAGCAATCAGCCCCAGCATTTT. This codes for CASSFQGSNQPQHF.

CDR3 bases: TGTGCCAGCAGCCCCCTCCGGGGCCGAGATGTCTACGAGCAGTACTTC. Translation: CASSPLRGRDVYEQYF. The rearrangement joins TRBV11-2 to TRBJ2-5, with D tentatively TRBD1 or TRBD2 (5 bases each). The DNA end is more similar to TRBJ2-7, so the J call may be wrong. The CDR3 is 16 amino acids. Germline V gives CDR1 SGHAT, CDR2 FQNNGV.

The CDR3 loop is CASSYLGQPNTGELFF. As DNA, the CDR3 is TGTGCCAGCAGTTACCTCGGACAGCCGAACACCGGGGAGCTGTTTTTT. This chain connects TRBV6-5 to TRBJ2-2; perhaps TRBD1 as D (6 bases). Trimming shortened V by 2 bases and J by 0 bases, and 10 bases separated the two germline ends. The CDR3 consists of 16 residues. Per the germline V gene, CDR1 is MNHEY and CDR2 is SVGAGI.

The chain uses TRBV14 and TRBJ2-1; no clear D gene. Per germline, CDR1 SGHDN and CDR2 FVKESK. The CDR3 is made up of 17 amino acids. Between the trimmed V and J ends, which lost 0 bases and 6 bases, there was a span of 18 bases. The chain's CDR3 is CASSQDALRLQRNEQFF. CDR3 in DNA: TGTGCCAGCAGCCAAGATGCCCTGAGACTCCAACGCAATGAGCAGTTCTTC.